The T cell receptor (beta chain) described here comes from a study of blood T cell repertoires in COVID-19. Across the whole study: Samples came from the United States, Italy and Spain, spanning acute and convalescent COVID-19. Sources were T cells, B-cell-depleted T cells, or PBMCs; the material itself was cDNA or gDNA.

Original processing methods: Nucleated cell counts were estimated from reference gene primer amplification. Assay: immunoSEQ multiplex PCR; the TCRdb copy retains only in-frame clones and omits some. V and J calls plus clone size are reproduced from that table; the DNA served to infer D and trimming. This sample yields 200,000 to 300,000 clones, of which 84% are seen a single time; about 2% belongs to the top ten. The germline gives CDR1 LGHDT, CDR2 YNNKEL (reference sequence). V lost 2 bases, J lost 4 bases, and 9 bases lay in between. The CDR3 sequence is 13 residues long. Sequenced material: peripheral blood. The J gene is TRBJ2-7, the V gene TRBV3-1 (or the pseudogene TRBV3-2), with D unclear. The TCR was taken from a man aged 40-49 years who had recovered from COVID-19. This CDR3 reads CASSQTPFYEQYF. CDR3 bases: TGTGCCAGCAGCCAAACACCCTTTTACGAGCAGTACTTC.